Below are 18 T cell receptor beta chains sequenced from a single sample in a study of radiotherapy plus CTLA-4 blockade in lung cancer (dated by TCRdb to the late 2010s). The library was made by the immunoSEQ multiplex PCR assay. TCRdb took over this immuneACCESS table, retaining in-frame rearrangements with V and J assigned. Such tables are incomplete; in checked studies, under half of the missing clones stem from an unresolved V gene, and the remainder is unexplained. Within this sample are more than 12,000 clones, with about two thirds of them counted one time only. The ten largest clones take up 46% of the sample. The input for sequencing was peripheral blood, taken from a patient treated with radiotherapy plus ipilimumab. The receptor source for this set is a human donor with non-small cell lung cancer whose response to radiotherapy plus ipilimumab could not be evaluated.

V gene TRBV30 combines with J gene TRBJ2-7, with D maybe TRBD2 (5 bases). Trimming shortened V by 1 base and J by 4 bases, and 8 bases separated the two germline ends. Germline V gene data show CDR1 as GTSNPN and CDR2 as SVGIG (reference sequence). The CDR3 spans 12 residues. The CDR3 spells CAWSGGGYEQYV. CDR3 sequence (DNA): TGTGCCTGGAGTGGTGGAGGATACGAGCAGTACGTC.

Details on this clone: The identical CDR3 is also encoded by other nucleotide sequences in the sample. The chain employs TRBV4-1 and TRBJ2-5; perhaps TRBD2 as D (6 bases). The CDR3 covers 15 residues. Looked up from germline, CDR1 is MGHRA and CDR2 is YSYEKL. The V end lost 4 bases, the J end lost 1 base, and 13 bases lay between the germline ends. In DNA form, the CDR3 reads TGCGCCAGCAGCCCCGGTCGGGGGTTCCAAGAGACCCAGTACTTC. Its translation: CASSPGRGFQETQYF.

This clone showed up just once. This rearrangement joins TRBV28 to TRBJ1-2, with D possibly being TRBD1 (5 bases). CDR3 length: 14 residues. Trimming took off 5 bases at V and 8 bases at J, with 18 bases between the two ends. Germline V gives CDR1 MDHEN, CDR2 SYDVKM. The CDR3 is CASSPHGGTRGYTF. CDR3 in DNA: TGTGCCAGCAGTCCCCACGGGGGGACGCGAGGCTACACCTTC.

V and J are TRBV5-8 and TRBJ2-1, with TRBD1 as a possible D gene (6 bases). Trimming took off 0 bases at V and 9 bases at J, with 13 bases between the two ends. Per germline, CDR1 SGHTS and CDR2 YDEGEE. This CDR3 contains 14 residues. CDR3 DNA: TGTGCCAGCAGCTTGGCAACAGGGATAGGTGAGCAGTTCTTC. Protein: CASSLATGIGEQFF.

This clone was counted a few times. The V gene is TRBV6-5, the J gene TRBJ1-2; possibly TRBD1 for D (6 bases). Germline V gene data show CDR1 as MNHEY and CDR2 as SVGAGI. The CDR3 is made up of 12 amino acids. V dropped 7 bases and J dropped 6 bases, with 12 bases sitting between them. This CDR3 is CASTTAGDGYTF. The CDR3 nucleotides read TGTGCCAGCACCACGGCAGGGGATGGCTACACCTTC.

The genes are TRBV10-1 and TRBJ2-1; D perhaps matches TRBD2 (6 bases). The V end lost 2 bases, the J end lost 4 bases, and 15 bases lay between the germline ends. Germline CDR1 and CDR2: WNHNN and SYGVQD (reference sequence). The CDR3 spans 16 residues. In DNA form, the CDR3 reads TGCGCCAGCAGTGAGAGGGCAGGACTAAGTTACAATGAGCAGTTCTTC. It codes for CASSERAGLSYNEQFF.

This clone showed up just a few times. This chain uses TRBV7-9 with TRBJ2-1; D remains ambiguous. The CDR3 contains 11 residues. From germline, CDR1 is SEHNR and CDR2 FQNEAQ (reference sequence). Trimming took 3 bases from V and 8 from J, leaving 5 bases between them. The chain's CDR3 is CASSFEDEQFF. CDR3 in DNA: TGTGCCAGCAGCTTCGAGGATGAGCAGTTCTTC.

This chain links TRBV15 with TRBJ1-2, with 10 bases matching TRBD1. The CDR3 loop spans 15 amino acids. The junction had 4 bases not matched to a gene; V was cut back by 1 base and J by 5 bases. Germline CDR1 and CDR2: LNHNV and YYDKDF (reference sequence). The CDR3 loop is CATSRGQGALYGYTF. The DNA for the CDR3 is TGTGCCACCAGCAGAGGACAGGGGGCATTGTATGGCTACACCTTC.

This clone has just a few counts. This rearrangement joins TRBV5-1 to TRBJ2-3; the match to TRBD2 covers 10 bases. V was clipped by 5 bases and J by 0 bases; unmatched bases: 9. The CDR3 is 17 amino acids. Germline assignment: CDR1 SGHRS and CDR2 YFSETQ. CDR3 sequence reads: CASSLLAGTTSTDTQYF. In DNA, the CDR3 is TGCGCCAGCAGTTTACTAGCGGGGACTACTAGCACAGATACGCAGTATTTT. The variable domain in full, completed from reference TRBV5-1 and TRBJ2-3, reads KAGVTQTPRYLIKTRGQQVTLSCSPISGHRSVSWYQQTPGQGLQFLFEYFSETQRNKGNFPGRFSGRQFSNSRSEMNVSTLELGDSALYLCASSLLAGTTSTDTQYFGPGTRLTVL.

J is TRBJ2-2 and V is TRBV7-2; D is perhaps TRBD1 (5 bases). Trimming took off 1 base at V and 0 bases at J, with 9 bases between the two ends. Germline values: CDR1 SGHTA, CDR2 FQGNSA. The CDR3 consists of 16 residues. CDR3 protein: CASSLEAGTNTGELFF. For the CDR3, the DNA is TGTGCCAGCAGCTTAGAGGCAGGGACGAACACCGGGGAGCTGTTTTTT.

The gene calls are TRBV7-2 and TRBJ1-1, with a possible D match to TRBD1 (6 bases). V dropped 4 bases and J dropped 5 bases, with 14 bases sitting between them. In germline, CDR1 is SGHTA, CDR2 FQGNSA. The CDR3 loop spans 14 amino acids. CDR3: CASSSQGQGTEAFF. As DNA, the CDR3 is TGTGCCAGCAGCTCCCAGGGGCAAGGGACTGAAGCTTTCTTT.

The CDR3 sequence is CASRGQPTNEKLFF. The CDR3 DNA follows: TGTGCCAGCAGAGGACAGCCAACTAATGAAAAACTGTTTTTT. This chain uses TRBV6-5 with TRBJ1-4, with a weak D call TRBD1 (6 bases). CDR3 length: 14 residues. V was pared by 6 bases and J by 0 bases, with 8 bases between. Germline CDR1 MNHEY, CDR2 SVGAGI.

The chain joins TRBV18 to TRBJ2-7; D might be TRBD1 (6 bases). The CDR3 spans 14 residues. Germline V gene lookup returns CDR1 KGHSH and CDR2 LQKENI. Trimming removed 2 bases at V and 3 bases at J, with 11 bases between. The CDR3 DNA is TGTGCCAGCTCACCATCACAGGGAAACTACGAGCAGTACTTC. Translated, it gives CASSPSQGNYEQYF.

This clone has just a few counts. The rearrangement joins TRBV7-8 to TRBJ2-1; 8 positions agree with TRBD1. The ends lost 3 bases at V and 4 bases at J; junction bases unmatched: 5. The CDR3 extends over 15 amino acids. Per germline, CDR1 SGHVS and CDR2 FQNEAQ. The CDR3, as DNA: TGTGCCAGCAGCTTTGGACAGGGATCTTACAATGAGCAGTTCTTC. Translation gives CASSFGQGSYNEQFF.

The V and J genes are TRBV11-2 and TRBJ2-7, with 9 positions matching TRBD2. The ends lost 0 bases at V and 6 bases at J; junction bases unmatched: 6. CDR1 is SGHAT, CDR2 FQNNGV, per germline. CDR3 length: 15 residues. The CDR3 DNA is TGTGCCAGCAGCTTAGACGGGGGACTAGCTGGCGAGCAGTACGTC. Its translation is CASSLDGGLAGEQYV.

This sequence joins TRBV5-4 and TRBJ2-5; 8 bases fit TRBD1. J was trimmed by 1 base and V by 2 bases; bases with no gene match: 4. From germline, CDR1 is SGHNT and CDR2 YYREEE (reference sequence). The CDR3 is made up of 15 amino acids. The CDR3 coding sequence is TGTGCCAGCAGCTTCGGTGGGACAGGCCAAGAGACCCAGTACTTC. This codes for CASSFGGTGQETQYF. The full variable domain, in which reference TRBV5-4 and TRBJ2-5 provide the parts outside the CDR3, is ETGVTQSPTHLIKTRGQQVTLRCSSQSGHNTVSWYQQALGQGPQFIFQYYREEENGRGNFPPRFSGLQFPNYSSELNVNALELDDSALYLCASSFGGTGQETQYFGPGTRLLVL.

V usage is TRBV19 and J usage is TRBJ1-1; the D is unclear. V lost 10 bases to trimming and J lost 0 bases, with 18 bases between them. The CDR3 is made up of 15 amino acids. CDR1 is LNHDA, CDR2 SQIVND, per germline (reference sequence). The CDR3 spells CATKERAVMNTEAFF. The CDR3 coding sequence is TGTGCCACCAAGGAGAGGGCGGTTATGAACACTGAAGCTTTCTTT.

This clone was found a few times. V and J are TRBV2 and TRBJ1-6, with TRBD1 matching 9 bases. Germline V gene sequence: CDR1 SNHLY, CDR2 FYNNEI. This CDR3 region has 14 residues. V lost 8 bases and J lost 9; bases outside the gene matches: 8. The CDR3 loop is CASGAGTGSSPLHF. CDR3 nucleotides: TGTGCCAGCGGGGCCGGGACAGGGAGTTCACCCCTCCACTTT.